This T cell receptor (beta chain) originates from a study of blood T cells in healthy people across ages. With a J-beta primer mix and a sample-barcoded 5' primer, a second PCR ran about 7 to 12 cycles. Each cDNA molecule was tagged by a template-switch adaptor that had 12 random nucleotides. Sequencing recovered at least 2.5 million CDR3-containing paired-end reads from each sample. Each CDR3 protein gets one entry after TCRdb re-called the 5' RACE reads with MiXCR. This table holds about 680,000 distinct CDR3 sequences, 49% found once. At least 5 micrograms of total RNA were extracted per sample. The V end lost 4 bases, the J end lost 5 bases, and 9 bases lay between the germline ends. This CDR3 is 12 amino acids long. Per the germline V gene, CDR1 is SEHNR and CDR2 is FQNEAQ (reference sequence). The study, taken as a whole, reports: Percentage of naive T cells showed a strong correlation with TCR beta diversity.

On this clonotype: The antigen is unknown.

Sequencing was done on a sample of blood. This receptor was obtained from a woman in her fifties or sixties in good health. V is TRBV7-9 and J is TRBJ2-7; D is undetermined. CDR3 loop: CASSSSSDEQYF. Written as DNA, the CDR3 is TGTGCCAGCAGCTCCAGTTCCGACGAGCAGTACTTC.